The rows below give T cell receptor beta chains drawn from one sample of a study of blood T cell repertoires in COVID-19. Data came from immunoSEQ multiplex PCR; TCRdb stores just in-frame clones and leaves some out. The sample holds about 200,000 clones, roughly 80% seen once. Sample: peripheral blood. The receptors were sampled from a woman older than 75 with acute or convalescent COVID-19. CDR3s include the opening cysteine and the closing phenylalanine or tryptophan. Fields, in order: J gene, V gene, D gene, clone size, CDR3 protein, CDR3 DNA. D genes are given only for firm matches. A row's size may be missing; if present it is once, few, many or a size class.

>TRBJ2-1|TRBV6-2/TRBV6-3|TRBD2|once
CASRPSGGGDEQFF
TGTGCCAGCAGACCTAGCGGGGGTGGGGATGAGCAGTTCTTC
>TRBJ1-1|TRBV5-1|TRBD1|NA
CASSLRQGLNTEAFF
TGCGCCAGCAGCTTGAGACAGGGATTAAACACTGAAGCTTTCTTT
>TRBJ2-7|TRBV28|NA|NA
CASSLSPSDAYEQYF
TGTGCCAGCAGTTTATCCCCTAGCGATGCCTACGAGCAGTACTTC
>TRBJ1-1|TRBV7-2|NA|NA
CASSFVGQNTEAFF
TGTGCCAGCAGCTTTGTGGGACAGAACACTGAAGCTTTCTTT
>TRBJ2-2|TRBV25-1|NA|NA
CASSEWAGGGELFF
TGTGCCAGCAGTGAATGGGCAGGAGGTGGGGAGCTGTTTTTT
>TRBJ1-2|TRBV7-2|NA|NA
CASSLAPGQQGYTF
TGTGCCAGCAGCTTAGCCCCCGGACAACAAGGCTACACCTTC
>TRBJ1-4|TRBV3-1/TRBV3-2|NA|NA
CASSQVPDSNEKLFF
TGTGCCAGCAGCCAAGTCCCGGACAGTAATGAAAAACTGTTTTTT
>TRBJ1-2|TRBV7-2|TRBD1|NA
CASSLKTGQDEGYTF
TGTGCCAGCAGCTTAAAGACGGGACAGGACGAGGGCTACACCTTC
>TRBJ1-2|TRBV7-3|TRBD1|NA
CASSLTGQANYGYTF
TGTGCCAGCAGCTTAACCGGACAGGCTAACTATGGCTACACCTTC
>TRBJ2-2|TRBV1|NA|NA
CTSSQDRDTNTGELFF
TGCACCAGCAGCCAAGATCGGGATACGAACACCGGGGAGCTGTTTTTT
>TRBJ2-7|TRBV11-3|TRBD2|NA
CASSRRGTSGVSYEQYF
TGTGCCAGCAGCCGAAGAGGGACTAGCGGGGTCTCCTACGAGCAGTACTTC
>TRBJ2-5|TRBV21-1|NA|NA
CASSKGGSGYVKTQYF
TGTGCCAGCAGCAAAGGTGGGTCAGGGTATGTGAAGACCCAGTACTTC
>TRBJ2-7|TRBV5-5|TRBD2|few
CASSLASGGSTYEQYF
TGTGCCAGCAGCTTGGCTAGCGGGGGGAGTACCTACGAGCAGTACTTC
>TRBJ2-3|TRBV27|TRBD2|NA
CASRRWTSGRFIDTQYF
TGTGCCAGCAGGCGTTGGACTAGCGGGAGGTTTATAGATACGCAGTATTTT
>TRBJ2-5|TRBV18|NA|NA
CASSRTWDSLQETQYF
TGTGCCAGCTCCCGAACCTGGGACTCGTTACAAGAGACCCAGTACTTC
>TRBJ2-5|TRBV5-1|TRBD1|NA
CASSLNPGGQETQYF
TGCGCCAGCAGCTTGAATCCAGGGGGCCAAGAGACCCAGTACTTC
>TRBJ2-5|TRBV4-3|NA|NA
CASSRGGGLQETQYF
TGCGCCAGCAGCAGGGGCGGGGGCCTCCAAGAGACCCAGTACTTC
>TRBJ2-7|TRBV1|NA|NA
CTSSLGLAATSSYEQYF
TGCACCAGCAGCCTGGGATTGGCGGCGACTAGTTCGTACGAGCAGTACTTC
>TRBJ2-7|TRBV11-2|NA|NA
CASSRGTDFSYEQYF
TGTGCCAGCAGCCGCGGGACTGATTTCTCCTACGAGCAGTACTTC
>TRBJ2-2|TRBV7-3|TRBD2|few
CASSFSGASNTGELFF
TGTGCCAGCAGCTTTAGCGGGGCTTCGAACACCGGGGAGCTGTTTTTT
>TRBJ1-4|TRBV14|NA|NA
CASSRVGQKLFF
TGTGCCAGCAGCCGGGTGGGCCAAAAACTGTTTTTT
>TRBJ1-1|TRBV19|TRBD1|NA
CASRPQIGQGRTEAFF
TGTGCCAGTAGACCACAAATCGGACAGGGGAGGACTGAAGCTTTCTTT
>TRBJ2-7|TRBV4-3|NA|many
CASSRTTGEQYF
TGCGCCAGCAGCCGTACAACAGGGGAGCAGTACTTC
>TRBJ2-1|TRBV5-1|NA|NA
CASSLKVEGGEVF
TGCGCCAGCAGCTTGAAGGTGGAAGGCGGGGAGGTCTTC
>TRBJ2-5|TRBV11-2|TRBD1|NA
CASSLGRQGGITQYF
TGTGCCAGCAGCTTAGGAAGACAGGGGGGGATAACCCAGTACTTC
>TRBJ1-4|TRBV30|NA|NA
CAWSRQLGEKLFF
TGTGCCTGGAGTCGACAGTTGGGTGAAAAACTGTTTTTT
>TRBJ2-3|TRBV6-2/TRBV6-3|NA|NA
CASSLLGGAQYF
TGTGCCAGCAGTTTACTAGGAGGAGCGCAGTATTTT
>TRBJ1-2|TRBV5-1|TRBD1|few
CASSDGQGANGYTF
TGCGCCAGCAGCGATGGACAGGGGGCGAATGGCTACACCTTC
>TRBJ1-1|TRBV11-3|NA|NA
CASSLDRTEAFF
TGTGCCAGCAGCTTAGATCGCACTGAAGCTTTCTTT
>TRBJ1-5|TRBV24-1|NA|once
CATSAGNQPQHF
TGTGCCACCAGTGCTGGCAATCAGCCCCAGCATTTT
>TRBJ1-2|TRBV27|TRBD1|NA
CASSWTGGLGGYTF
TGTGCCAGCAGTTGGACAGGGGGGCTGGGTGGCTACACCTTC
>TRBJ1-2|TRBV6-5|NA|few
CASSFGSRYGYTF
TGTGCCAGCAGTTTCGGGAGTCGATATGGCTACACCTTC
>TRBJ2-2|TRBV18|TRBD2|NA
CASSKRTAGLASNTGELFF
TGTGCCAGCTCAAAGAGAACCGCGGGACTAGCGTCGAACACCGGGGAGCTGTTTTTT
>TRBJ1-4|TRBV9|NA|NA
CASSWEGTSEKLFF
TGTGCCAGCAGCTGGGAAGGGACAAGTGAAAAACTGTTTTTT
>TRBJ1-6|TRBV3-1/TRBV3-2|NA|NA
CASSGTLRGSPLHF
TGTGCCAGCAGCGGGACACTCCGGGGCTCACCCCTCCACTTT
>TRBJ2-7|TRBV7-2|NA|NA
CASSYTGSYEQYF
TGTGCCAGCAGCTACACAGGGTCCTACGAGCAGTACTTC
>TRBJ2-7|TRBV28|TRBD2|NA
CASSFLTSSSYEQYF
TGTGCCAGCAGTTTTCTGACTAGCAGCTCCTACGAGCAGTACTTC
>TRBJ1-2|TRBV6-1|NA|NA
CASSTWGGEGYTF
TGTGCCAGCAGCACCTGGGGGGGCGAAGGCTACACCTTC
>TRBJ1-2|TRBV6-6|NA|NA
CASSHSLIGYTF
TGTGCCAGCAGTCACAGTCTAATCGGCTACACCTTC
>TRBJ2-7|TRBV11-3|NA|NA
CASSLGTATYEQYF
TGTGCCAGCAGCTTAGGTACTGCGACCTACGAGCAGTACTTC
>TRBJ1-1|TRBV5-6|NA|NA
CASTGGGTEAFF
TGTGCCAGCACCGGGGGTGGCACTGAAGCTTTCTTT
>TRBJ2-5|TRBV7-9|NA|NA
CASSLPPGETQYF
TGTGCCAGCAGCCTACCCCCAGGAGAGACCCAGTACTTC
>TRBJ2-2|TRBV6-5|NA|NA
CASSYERVTTGELFF
TGTGCCAGCAGTTATGAGCGGGTTACTACCGGGGAGCTGTTTTTT